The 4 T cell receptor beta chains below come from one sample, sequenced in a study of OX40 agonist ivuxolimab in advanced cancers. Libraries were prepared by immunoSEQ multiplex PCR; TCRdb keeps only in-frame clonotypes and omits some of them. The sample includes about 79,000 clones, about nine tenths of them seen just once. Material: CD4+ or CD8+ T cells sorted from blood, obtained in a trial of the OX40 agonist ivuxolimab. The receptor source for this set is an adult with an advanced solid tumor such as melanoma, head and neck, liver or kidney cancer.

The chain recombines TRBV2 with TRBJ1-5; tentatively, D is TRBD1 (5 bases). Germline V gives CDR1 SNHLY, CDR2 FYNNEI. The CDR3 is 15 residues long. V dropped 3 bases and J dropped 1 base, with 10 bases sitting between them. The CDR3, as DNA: TGTGCCAGCAGTGAGCAGGGCGGGAGCAATCAGCCCCAGCATTTT. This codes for CASSEQGGSNQPQHF.

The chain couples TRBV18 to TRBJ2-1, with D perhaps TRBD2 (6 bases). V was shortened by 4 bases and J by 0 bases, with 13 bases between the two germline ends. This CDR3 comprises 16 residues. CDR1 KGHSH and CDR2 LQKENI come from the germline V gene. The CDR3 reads CASSLAGIRSYNEQFF. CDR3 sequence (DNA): TGTGCCAGCTCACTGGCGGGGATTCGCTCCTACAATGAGCAGTTCTTC.

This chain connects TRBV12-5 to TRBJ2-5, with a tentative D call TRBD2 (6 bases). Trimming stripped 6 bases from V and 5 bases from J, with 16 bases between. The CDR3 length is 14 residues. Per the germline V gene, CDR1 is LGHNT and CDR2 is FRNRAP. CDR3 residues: CASGLSGGMETQYF. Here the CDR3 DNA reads TGTGCTAGTGGCCTCTCTGGGGGGATGGAGACCCAGTACTTC.

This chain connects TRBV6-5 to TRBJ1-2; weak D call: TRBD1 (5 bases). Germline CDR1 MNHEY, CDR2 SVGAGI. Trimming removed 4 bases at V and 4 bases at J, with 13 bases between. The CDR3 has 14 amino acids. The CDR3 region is CASSLSGAGYGYTF. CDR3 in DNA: TGTGCCAGCAGTTTGTCCGGGGCGGGCTATGGCTACACCTTC.